The 32 T cell receptor beta chains presented below share a single source sample, sequenced in a study of CD8+CD57+ T cells in acquired aplastic anemia. For CDR3 and TCR beta VDJ profiling, genomic DNA was the template used. TCRdb passed the reads through MiXCR, listing each CDR3 protein once. This sample yields approximately 190,000 distinct CDR3 sequences, of which approximately 48% are seen a single time; approximately 9.7% belongs to the top ten. Selection for sequencing was limited to patients who had shown CD8+CD57+ cell expansion by flow cytometry. Sequencing was carried out using sorted CD4+, CD8+, or CD8+CD57+ T cells (not recorded which) from PBMCs. The source of these receptors is a human donor with aplastic anemia.

This clonotype was recorded many times. The J gene is TRBJ1-2, the V gene TRBV7-8; tentative D call: TRBD1 (5 bases). The V and J ends lost 0 bases and 3 bases respectively, with 20 bases between them. The CDR3 spans 18 residues. Germline-derived CDR1 and CDR2 are SGHVS and FQNEAQ. The CDR3 sequence is CASSLAGPTTSLHYGYTF. CDR3 nucleotide sequence: TGTGCCAGCAGCTTAGCGGGACCCACCACTTCCTTACACTATGGCTACACCTTC.

The chain links TRBV2 to TRBJ2-7, with 8 bases matching TRBD1. Germline CDR1 reads SNHLY; CDR2 reads FYNNEI. V lost 4 bases, J lost 1 base, and 3 bases stayed unmatched. The CDR3 runs to 14 residues. CDR3 bases: TGTGCCAGCAGTGTGGACAGGGCATCCTACGAGCAGTACTTC. Its protein product is CASSVDRASYEQYF.

This clonotype has ten or more counts. The chain is built from TRBV9 and TRBJ1-4; 10 bases fit TRBD1. Per the germline V gene, CDR1 is SGDLS and CDR2 is YYNGEE. The CDR3 spans 14 residues. The trim removed 4 bases at V and 5 bases at J, leaving 2 bases unmatched. The CDR3 nucleotides are TGTGCCAGCAGCACGGGACAGGGGAATGAAAAACTGTTTTTT. Its protein is CASSTGQGNEKLFF.

The V call is TRBV20-1, the J call TRBJ2-7; D possibly corresponds to TRBD1 (5 bases). V was cut by 0 bases and J by 4 bases, with 13 bases left in between. The CDR3 runs 14 residues. The V gene's germline CDR1 is DFQATT and CDR2 SNEGSKA (reference sequence). CDR3 residues: CSAREGQSQYEQYF. In DNA, the CDR3 is TGCAGTGCTAGAGAGGGGCAGAGCCAGTACGAGCAGTACTTC.

As regards this clonotype: One junction end disagrees with the germline gene, perhaps due to a read error. This chain connects TRBV15 to TRBJ2-5; D assignment may be TRBD1 or TRBD2 (5 bases each). This CDR3 has 15 residues. Germline V lookup: CDR1 LNHNV, CDR2 YYDKDF (reference sequence). The CDR3 DNA reads TGTGCCAGCAGCTTGGCCTTGGGGGACCAAGAGACCCAGTACTTC. Its translation: CASSLALGDQETQYF.

V gene TRBV12-3 or TRBV12-4 combines with J gene TRBJ2-3; 8 bases are shared with TRBD2. Trimming removed 5 bases from V and 4 bases from J; junction bases left unmatched: 8. This CDR3 spans 15 amino acids. The DNA for the CDR3 is TGTGCCAGCAGTCCGGGGGGGGCGCCCGCAGATACGCAGTATTTT. Protein product: CASSPGGAPADTQYF.

The chain joins TRBV24-1 to TRBJ2-5; a possible D gene is TRBD1 (5 bases). Germline CDR1 is KGHDR and CDR2 is SFDVKD. The CDR3 spans 14 residues. With 3 bases removed from V and 2 bases from J, the gap between germline ends came to 9 bases. CDR3 protein: CATSDHRRQETQYF. DNA of the CDR3: TGTGCCACCAGTGATCACAGGAGACAAGAGACCCAGTACTTC.

The table lists this clonotype with a few counts. This may be a read error: a much more frequent sequence differs by one nucleotide. The rearrangement links TRBV20-1 to TRBJ1-3, with D hard to call. CDR1 DFQATT and CDR2 SNEGSKA come from the germline V gene (reference sequence). Between the trimmed V and J ends, which lost 3 bases and 5 bases, there was a span of 5 bases. The CDR3 runs 11 residues. The CDR3 DNA follows: TGCAGTGCTAGGAACAGAAACACCATATATTTT. Amino acid sequence: CSARNRNTIYF.

This clonotype appeared a few times. The J gene is TRBJ1-3, the V gene TRBV30; 7 bases match TRBD1. Germline V gene sequence: CDR1 GTSNPN, CDR2 SVGIG (reference sequence). The CDR3 consists of 13 residues. The V segment lost 2 bases and the J segment 2 bases; nucleotides outside the gene matches: 0. The CDR3 loop is CAWSQGAGNTIYF. The CDR3 coding sequence is TGTGCCTGGAGTCAGGGGGCTGGAAACACCATATATTTT.

The chain uses TRBV7-9 and TRBJ1-1, with TRBD1 matching 9 bases. Germline V gene lookup returns CDR1 SEHNR and CDR2 FQNEAQ (reference sequence). V shed 7 bases and J 6 bases; nucleotides not matched to a gene: 12. CDR3 length: 15 amino acids. The DNA for the CDR3 is TGTGCCAGCACTAGACGGACAGGGGCTGGCGCTGAAGCTTTCTTT. Its translation: CASTRRTGAGAEAFF.

There are a few counts of this clonotype. V gene TRBV29-1 combines with J gene TRBJ2-3; D gene uncertain. This CDR3 has 13 residues. CDR1 and CDR2 from the germline V gene are SQVTM and ANQGSEA. V gave up 4 bases and J gave up 2 bases, with 10 bases separating them. In nucleotides, the CDR3 is TGCAGCGTTGTAAGTGGATCCACAGATACGCAGTATTTT. This gives the protein CSVVSGSTDTQYF.

This clonotype was recorded many times. The V call is TRBV19, the J call TRBJ2-7; no clear D. CDR3 length: 16 residues. Germline loops: CDR1 LNHDA, CDR2 SQIVND (reference sequence). Trimming took 7 bases from V and 3 from J, leaving 22 bases between them. CDR3 residues: CASNPTFSLKGYEQYF. CDR3 DNA sequence: TGTGCCAGTAACCCTACTTTTAGTCTGAAGGGCTACGAGCAGTACTTC. Filled out from reference TRBV19 and TRBJ2-7, the complete variable domain reads DGGITQSPKYLFRKEGQNVTLSCEQNLNHDAMYWYRQDPGQGLRLIYYSQIVNDFQKGDIAEGYSVSREKKESFPLTVTSAQKNPTAFYLCASNPTFSLKGYEQYFGPGTRLTVT.

This clonotype was counted at least ten times. The CDR3 DNA reads TGTGCCAGCAGCAGGACAGTTGGGGACACTGAAGCTTTCTTT. Its protein product is CASSRTVGDTEAFF. The rearrangement joins TRBV7-2 to TRBJ1-1; D perhaps matches TRBD1 (6 bases). CDR3 length: 14 residues. V dropped 5 bases and J dropped 3 bases, with 13 bases sitting between them. CDR1 and CDR2 from the germline V gene are SGHTA and FQGNSA.

This rearrangement joins TRBV19 to TRBJ1-5; TRBD1 matches 8 bases. CDR3 length: 15 amino acids. Germline CDR1 is LNHDA and CDR2 is SQIVND (reference sequence). J was trimmed by 0 bases and V by 7 bases; bases with no gene match: 5. CDR3 sequence (DNA): TGTGCCAGTAAGACGGACAGGGATAGCAATCAGCCCCAGCATTTT. Translating gives CASKTDRDSNQPQHF.

The gene calls are TRBV5-6 and TRBJ1-2; 9 nucleotides align to TRBD1. The V and J ends lost 4 bases and 5 bases, in that order; junction bases with no gene match: 9. This CDR3 region has 15 residues. CDR1 SGHDT and CDR2 YYEEEE come from the germline V gene. CDR3 in DNA: TGTGCCAGCAGCACGGGACAGGGAAGGGTTTATGGCTACACCTTC. Protein: CASSTGQGRVYGYTF. Full variable domain (outside the CDR3, taken from reference TRBV5-6 and TRBJ1-2): DAGVTQSPTHLIKTRGQQVTLRCSPKSGHDTVSWYQQALGQGPQFIFQYYEEEERQRGNFPDRFSGHQFPNYSSELNVNALLLGDSALYLCASSTGQGRVYGYTFGSGTRLTVV.

This clonotype was seen repeatedly, ten times or more. CDR3 coding DNA: TGCAGTGCTACGACAGGGGGGTACAATGAGCAGTTCTTC. It codes for CSATTGGYNEQFF. V is TRBV20-1 and J is TRBJ2-1; 9 bases agree with TRBD1. Germline CDR1 is DFQATT and CDR2 is SNEGSKA (reference sequence). The V gene end was trimmed by 4 bases and the J gene end by 4 bases; junction bases not matched to a gene: 2. This CDR3 has 13 residues.

This chain links TRBV7-9 with TRBJ1-2; D remains unclear. This CDR3 contains 12 residues. Germline V gene lookup returns CDR1 SEHNR and CDR2 FQNEAQ (reference sequence). V was cut by 0 bases and J by 7 bases, with 6 bases left in between. The CDR3: CASSLAGSGYTF. The CDR3 region has the DNA TGTGCCAGCAGCTTAGCGGGGAGTGGCTACACCTTC.

This clonotype was detected only a few times. The CDR3 sequence is CASSSLGWRANTGELFF. CDR3 nucleotide sequence: TGTGCCAGCAGCTCTCTTGGATGGCGCGCGAACACCGGGGAGCTGTTTTTT. The chain couples TRBV13 to TRBJ2-2; D not resolved. The germline V and J ends were trimmed by 4 bases and 0 bases, with 15 bases remaining between them. Germline V gene sequence: CDR1 PRHDT, CDR2 FYEKMQ (reference sequence). The CDR3 runs 17 residues.

The CDR3 loop is CASSPTGTIYNEQFF. CDR3 sequence (DNA): TGTGCCAGCAGCCCGACCGGGACTATATACAATGAGCAGTTCTTC. V is TRBV3-1 and J is TRBJ2-1; TRBD2 matches 7 bases. The J segment lost 4 bases and the V segment lost 4 bases, leaving 7 bases of the junction unmatched. Germline CDR1 is LGHDT and CDR2 is YNNKEL (reference sequence). There are 15 residues in the CDR3.

This clonotype was picked up a small number of times. The chain links TRBV18 to TRBJ2-3; 7 nucleotides agree with TRBD1. V dropped 0 bases and J dropped 5; count of bases not matched to a gene: 8. The CDR3 extends over 16 amino acids. Per the germline V gene, CDR1 is KGHSH and CDR2 is LQKENI. The CDR3 coding sequence is TGTGCCAGCTCACCACCCTCCAGGGGGTGGGGAGATACGCAGTATTTT. This translates into CASSPPSRGWGDTQYF. Filled out from reference TRBV18 and TRBJ2-3, the complete variable domain reads NAGVMQNPRHLVRRRGQEARLRCSPMKGHSHVYWYRQLPEEGLKFMVYLQKENIIDESGMPKERFSAEFPKEGPSILRIQQVVRGDSAAYFCASSPPSRGWGDTQYFGPGTRLTVL.

This clonotype has a handful of counts. The chain has TRBV9 and TRBJ1-3; D is unresolved. Germline loops: CDR1 SGDLS, CDR2 YYNGEE. Trimming stripped 0 bases from V and 2 bases from J, with 9 bases between. This CDR3 has 15 residues. CDR3 in amino acids: CASSVAIATGNTIYF. Here the CDR3 DNA reads TGTGCCAGCAGCGTAGCGATCGCAACTGGAAACACCATATATTTT.

This clonotype was counted ten times or more. The chain couples TRBV24-1 to TRBJ1-1, with TRBD1 matching over 9 bases. The CDR3 runs to 15 residues. Trimming took 3 bases from V and 3 from J; bases not matched to a gene: 4. CDR1 KGHDR and CDR2 SFDVKD come from the germline V gene. CDR3 residues: CATSDPRTGDTEAFF. CDR3 in DNA: TGTGCCACCAGTGATCCCCGGACAGGGGACACTGAAGCTTTCTTT.

This chain links TRBV10-3 with TRBJ1-2, with 7 bases that match TRBD1. This CDR3 spans 15 amino acids. Germline V gene sequence: CDR1 ENHRY, CDR2 SYGVKD. V gave up 10 bases and J gave up 2 bases; unmatched junction bases: 13. This chain's CDR3 is CASGGSTGDNYGYTF. The CDR3 bases are TGTGCCAGCGGGGGGTCAACAGGGGACAACTATGGCTACACCTTC.

This clonotype was picked up a small number of times. This sequence joins TRBV2 and TRBJ2-7; D gene unclear. Germline V CDR1 and CDR2: SNHLY, FYNNEI. This CDR3 has 12 residues. Trimming took 0 bases from V and 4 from J, leaving 4 bases between them. The CDR3 sequence is CASSEAGYEQYF. The CDR3 DNA follows: TGTGCCAGCAGTGAAGCGGGGTACGAGCAGTACTTC.

The DNA for the CDR3 is TGCGCCAGCAGGGTGGGACTAGCGCGCAATGAGCAGTTCTTC. It specifies CASRVGLARNEQFF. The V gene is TRBV5-1, the J gene TRBJ2-1; 10 nucleotides agree with TRBD2. Losses at the gene ends were 5 bases for V and 6 bases for J; bases not matched to a gene: 5. The length of the CDR3 is 14 residues. CDR1 is SGHRS, CDR2 YFSETQ, per germline.

As regards this clonotype: The final CDR3 position lacks the conserved phenylalanine or tryptophan, pointing to a likely read error. This chain connects TRBV2 to TRBJ2-5, with D perhaps matching TRBD2 (6 bases). Deletions cut 8 bases from V and 5 bases from J, with 12 bases between. CDR3 length: 12 amino acids. From germline, CDR1 is SNHLY and CDR2 FYNNEI. The CDR3 coding sequence is TGTGCCAGCGGGGGGACGGAGGAGACCCAGTACCTC. It encodes CASGGTEETQYL.

V usage is TRBV6-5 and J usage is TRBJ1-5, with TRBD1 as a possible D gene (6 bases). The CDR3 is 16 amino acids. Trimming took off 2 bases at V and 1 base at J, with 12 bases between the two ends. Per germline, CDR1 MNHEY and CDR2 SVGAGI. The CDR3 DNA sequence: TGTGCCAGCAGTTACCAGGGGCCCCAGAGCAATCAGCCCCAGCATTTT. It encodes CASSYQGPQSNQPQHF.

The chain uses TRBV20-1 and TRBJ2-7, with TRBD1 identical over 9 bases. The germline CDR1 and CDR2 sequences are DFQATT and SNEGSKA (reference sequence). J gave up 4 bases and V 1 base, and 8 bases lay outside the gene matches. The CDR3 consists of 15 residues. CDR3 amino acids: CSARASGTGQYEQYF. As DNA, the CDR3 is TGCAGTGCTAGAGCTTCCGGGACAGGGCAGTACGAGCAGTACTTC.

The rearrangement joins TRBV9 to TRBJ2-1; maybe TRBD2 (5 bases). CDR1 SGDLS and CDR2 YYNGEE come from the germline V gene. There are 15 residues in the CDR3. Deletions cut 1 base from V and 4 bases from J, with 12 bases between. DNA for the CDR3: TGTGCCAGCAGCGTACGATCGGAGGTTTACAATGAGCAGTTCTTC. Translation: CASSVRSEVYNEQFF.

In regard to this clonotype: A read error may be the cause here, since a much bigger clone is one base away. The chain recombines TRBV5-4 with TRBJ1-1; TRBD1 aligns across 11 bases. CDR1 is SGHNT, CDR2 YYREEE, per germline (reference sequence). CDR3 length: 15 amino acids. V gave up 4 bases and J gave up 3 bases; unmatched junction bases: 5. The CDR3 loop reads CASSGQGAMDTEAFF. Here the CDR3 DNA reads TGTGCCAGCAGCGGACAGGGGGCCATGGACACTGAAGCTTTCTTT.

This rearrangement joins TRBV20-1 to TRBJ2-1; 9 nucleotides align to TRBD2. The trim removed 8 bases at V and 3 bases at J, leaving 8 bases unmatched. The CDR3 has 14 residues. Germline CDR1 DFQATT, CDR2 SNEGSKA (reference sequence). CDR3 DNA: TGCAGTTCGGCTAGCGGGAAGGGCTACAATGAGCAGTTCTTC. Amino acids: CSSASGKGYNEQFF.

V gene TRBV6-1 combines with J gene TRBJ1-3, with 9 positions matching TRBD1. From germline, CDR1 is MNHNS and CDR2 SASEGT. The CDR3 consists of 15 residues. Losses at the gene ends were 5 bases for V and 3 bases for J; bases not matched to a gene: 5. CDR3 nucleotide sequence: TGTGCCAGCAGTCCCACAGGGGGCTTTGGAAACACCATATATTTT. Encoded protein: CASSPTGGFGNTIYF.